The 25 T cell receptor beta chains below come from one sample, sequenced in a study of molecular identifiers for immune sequencing clone quantification. TCRdb reprocessed the PCR reads with MiXCR, giving one entry per CDR3 protein. The table includes around 480,000 distinct CDR3 sequences, around 21% detected once. Sequenced input: naive CD8+ T cells from blood, with Jurkat cell RNA spiked in. Subset meaning: FACS-sorted CD8+CD4-CCR7+CD45RA+ naive T cells. These receptors all come from a human donor in good health. Some libraries in this study had Jurkat cell RNA spiked in.

This sequence joins TRBV20-1 and TRBJ2-7; possibly TRBD1 for D (6 bases). Trimming left V 1 base short and J 3 bases short, with 13 bases between. Germline CDR1 is DFQATT and CDR2 is SNEGSKA (reference sequence). The CDR3 consists of 14 residues. The CDR3, as DNA: TGCAGTGCTAGAGGAACGGACAGTGGCTACGAGCAGTACTTC. It specifies CSARGTDSGYEQYF.

In its sample, this clonotype was seen a few times. The CDR3 sequence is CASSADSNNEKLFF. The CDR3 region has the DNA TGTGCCAGCAGCGCGGACAGTAATAATGAAAAACTGTTTTTT. This sequence joins TRBV7-8 and TRBJ1-4; tentatively, D is TRBD1 (6 bases). CDR3 length equals 14 residues. CDR1 is SGHVS, CDR2 FQNEAQ, per germline. V lost 5 bases, J lost 4 bases, and 11 bases lay in between.

About this clonotype: A read error may explain this, as a much larger clone is one base away. This CDR3 fails to terminate in the conserved phenylalanine or tryptophan, so it likely reflects a read error. The chain carries TRBV7-6 and TRBJ1-1; 8 bases are a match to TRBD1. This CDR3 contains 13 residues. Per germline, CDR1 SGHVS and CDR2 FNYEAQ. In nucleotides, the CDR3 is TGTGCCAGCAGATTAGGACAGGGCGCTGAAGCTTTCTCT. It yields the protein CASRLGQGAEAFS.

For this clonotype: It may be a read error: a sequence one base away is much more abundant. The gene calls are TRBV6-5 and TRBJ1-1, with 7 bases identical to TRBD1. With V trimmed by 2 bases and J by 5 bases, 8 bases remained unmatched. Germline lookup yields CDR1 MNHEY and CDR2 SVGAGI. The length of the CDR3 is 15 residues. The CDR3 region has the DNA TGTGCCAGCAGTTACGAGGTAGCAGGGGGGACTGAAGCTTTCTTT. Protein: CASSYEVAGGTEAFF.

Concerning this clonotype: It may be a read error: a sequence one base away is much more abundant. V is TRBV5-6 and J is TRBJ1-1, with D hard to call. The CDR3 is 13 residues long. Germline CDR1 SGHDT, CDR2 YYEEEE. The V gene lost 1 base and the J gene lost 6 bases, with 10 bases spanning the gap. CDR3 sequence: CASSLIGRSEAFF. The CDR3 DNA reads as TGTGCCAGCAGCTTGATAGGCAGGTCTGAAGCTTTCTTT. The whole variable domain, remainder taken from reference TRBV5-6 and TRBJ1-1, is DAGVTQSPTHLIKTRGQQVTLRCSPKSGHDTVSWYQQALGQGPQFIFQYYEEEERQRGNFPDRFSGHQFPNYSSELNVNALLLGDSALYLCASSLIGRSEAFFGQGTRLTVV.

This clonotype was found many times. The chain joins TRBV7-9 to TRBJ1-4, with a possible D match to TRBD1 (6 bases). Germline assignment: CDR1 SEHNR and CDR2 FQNEAQ (reference sequence). The germline V and J ends were trimmed by 4 bases and 3 bases, with 15 bases remaining between them. The CDR3 sequence is 16 residues long. The CDR3 loop reads CASSSLTGSANEKLFF. CDR3 nucleotide sequence: TGTGCCAGCAGCTCCCTGACAGGTTCGGCTAATGAAAAACTGTTTTTT.

This clonotype was recorded at least ten times. This chain connects TRBV9 to TRBJ2-2; no reliable D call. The germline V gene has CDR1 SGDLS and CDR2 YYNGEE. With 3 bases removed from V and 0 bases from J, the gap between germline ends came to 15 bases. The CDR3 contains 17 residues. CDR3 residues: CASSDTYQLANTGELFF. The CDR3, as DNA: TGTGCCAGCAGCGACACATATCAGCTTGCGAACACCGGGGAGCTGTTTTTT.

The chain couples TRBV11-2 to TRBJ2-7; 7 bases are shared with TRBD2. Germline assignment: CDR1 SGHAT and CDR2 FQNNGV. The J segment lost 4 bases and the V segment lost 5 bases, leaving 11 bases of the junction unmatched. The CDR3 covers 15 residues. DNA of the CDR3: TGTGCCAGCAGCCCCGCCGGGACTACCTCGTACGAGCAGTACTTC. It translates to CASSPAGTTSYEQYF.

On this clonotype itself: Germline is not matched at one junction end, which may reflect a read error. This chain uses TRBV7-9 with TRBJ2-7; D possibly corresponds to TRBD2 (6 bases). Germline V gene data show CDR1 as SEHNR and CDR2 as FQNEAQ (reference sequence). The CDR3 spans 13 residues. The CDR3 DNA reads TGTGCCAACAGCCCCGGGACTTCGTACGAGCAGTACTTC. Protein sequence: CANSPGTSYEQYF.

There are many counts of this clonotype. The rearrangement joins TRBV7-2 to TRBJ1-3; D uncertain. CDR1 SGHTA and CDR2 FQGNSA come from the germline V gene. Trimming removed 4 bases at V and 3 bases at J, with 7 bases between. This CDR3 is built from 13 residues. As DNA, the CDR3 is TGTGCCAGCAGCTCAAGTAATGGAAACACCATATATTTT. Translated: CASSSSNGNTIYF.

The table lists this clonotype with a few counts. The chain carries TRBV10-3 and TRBJ1-1; D not certain. Trimming removed 6 bases from V and 1 base from J, with 15 bases in between. CDR1 is ENHRY, CDR2 SYGVKD, per germline. The CDR3 contains 15 residues. CDR3 region: CAISSTPDENTEAFF. The DNA of the CDR3 is TGTGCCATCAGCTCTACCCCGGACGAGAACACTGAAGCTTTCTTT.

This clonotype was picked up many times. The rearrangement uses TRBV5-1 and TRBJ2-5; D gene uncertain. CDR3 length equals 15 residues. The germline gives CDR1 SGHRS, CDR2 YFSETQ. The V gene lost 0 bases and the J gene lost 2 bases, with 11 bases spanning the gap. DNA for the CDR3: TGCGCCAGCAGCTTGGTGGCGTGGCAGCAAGAGACCCAGTACTTC. Protein sequence: CASSLVAWQQETQYF.

CDR3 nucleotide sequence: TGCGCCAGCAGTGCCGTATGGGGGTCTAGCACAGATACGCAGTATTTT. Protein: CASSAVWGSSTDTQYF. This rearrangement joins TRBV10-1 to TRBJ2-3; possibly TRBD1 or TRBD2 for D (5 bases each). Germline lookup yields CDR1 WNHNN and CDR2 SYGVQD (reference sequence). Deletions cut 4 bases from V and 0 bases from J, with 14 bases between. This CDR3 has 16 residues.

This clonotype was picked up many times. The chain is built from TRBV20-1 and TRBJ2-7, with 7 bases aligning to TRBD1. V gave up 4 bases and J gave up 0 bases; unmatched junction bases: 12. CDR3 length: 16 residues. Germline lookup yields CDR1 DFQATT and CDR2 SNEGSKA (reference sequence). The chain's CDR3 is CSATDPDRTSSYEQYF. CDR3 DNA: TGCAGTGCTACAGACCCGGACAGGACCAGCTCCTACGAGCAGTACTTC.

V usage is TRBV4-1 and J usage is TRBJ1-1; no firm D call. Looked up from germline, CDR1 is MGHRA and CDR2 is YSYEKL. V was clipped by 2 bases and J by 3 bases, with 7 bases between them. The CDR3 spans 13 residues. The CDR3 is CASSQSRYTEAFF. CDR3 nucleotide sequence: TGCGCCAGCAGCCAAAGTAGGTACACTGAAGCTTTCTTT.

This clonotype showed up just a few times. The chain has TRBV7-6 and TRBJ2-2; no firm D call. CDR3 size: 13 residues. Germline-derived CDR1 and CDR2 are SGHVS and FNYEAQ. The V gene lost 0 bases and the J gene lost 6 bases, with 5 bases spanning the gap. The chain's CDR3 is CASSLAQAGELFF. The CDR3 DNA is TGTGCCAGCAGCTTAGCGCAAGCCGGGGAGCTGTTTTTT.

There are many counts of this clonotype. The chain joins TRBV5-1 to TRBJ1-1; TRBD1 is a possible D gene (5 bases). The V gene lost 0 bases and the J gene lost 1 base, with 19 bases spanning the gap. This CDR3 has 18 amino acids. The germline gives CDR1 SGHRS, CDR2 YFSETQ. The CDR3 here is CASSLVEGRVSSNTEAFF. CDR3 nucleotides: TGCGCCAGCAGCTTGGTGGAGGGGCGGGTCTCCTCGAACACTGAAGCTTTCTTT.

The gene calls are TRBV27 and TRBJ2-1; 11 nucleotides align to TRBD2. CDR3 size: 15 residues. Losses at the gene ends were 2 bases for V and 6 bases for J; bases not matched to a gene: 3. Looked up from germline, CDR1 is MNHEY and CDR2 is SMNVEV (reference sequence). CDR3 bases: TGTGCCAGCAGTTTAATAGCGGGAGGGACCAATGAGCAGTTCTTC. As protein: CASSLIAGGTNEQFF.

In regard to this clonotype: A read error may be the cause here, since a much bigger clone is one base away. This chain connects TRBV12-3 or TRBV12-4 to TRBJ1-4; 11 bases match TRBD1. The CDR3 has 15 amino acids. V gave up 7 bases and J gave up 5 bases; unmatched junction bases: 6. The CDR3 bases are TGTGCCAGCAATCCCGGACAGGGGGCAAATGAAAAACTGTTTTTT. Its protein is CASNPGQGANEKLFF.

The chain is built from TRBV25-1 and TRBJ1-1; D is undetermined. Germline V gene data show CDR1 as MGHDK and CDR2 as SYGVNS. The CDR3 is 13 residues long. Trimming took 6 bases from V and 7 from J, leaving 15 bases between them. The CDR3 sequence is CASRVTSTGEAFF. In nucleotides, the CDR3 is TGTGCCAGCAGAGTGACCTCGACGGGTGAAGCTTTCTTT. The complete variable domain, with remaining parts taken from reference TRBV25-1 and TRBJ1-1, reads EADIYQTPRYLVIGTGKKITLECSQTMGHDKMYWYQQDPGMELHLIHYSYGVNSTEKGDLSSESTVSRIRTEHFPLTLESARPSHTSQYLCASRVTSTGEAFFGQGTRLTVV.

This clonotype was seen only a few times. The chain recombines TRBV19 with TRBJ2-2; D is possibly TRBD1 (5 bases). The CDR3 is made up of 14 amino acids. Per the germline V gene, CDR1 is LNHDA and CDR2 is SQIVND (reference sequence). The V and J ends lost 3 bases and 1 base respectively, with 6 bases between them. The CDR3: CASSITGNTGELFF. The CDR3 DNA reads as TGTGCCAGTAGTATTACAGGGAACACCGGGGAGCTGTTTTTT.

Ten or more counts support this clonotype. The rearrangement uses TRBV5-4 and TRBJ2-7; no reliable D call. In germline, CDR1 is SGHNT, CDR2 YYREEE (reference sequence). This CDR3 spans 13 amino acids. V shed 5 bases and J shed 4 bases, with 13 bases lying between them. Written as DNA, the CDR3 is TGTGCCAGCAGTCCCGCCCCGCAGTACGAGCAGTACTTC. It codes for CASSPAPQYEQYF.

The chain uses TRBV19 and TRBJ1-6, with a weak D call TRBD1 (5 bases). CDR3 size: 13 residues. Trimming cost V 6 bases and J 6 bases, with 9 bases left between them. Germline CDR1 is LNHDA and CDR2 is SQIVND (reference sequence). CDR3 DNA sequence: TGTGCCAGTAGACCTGGGGGTAATTCACCCCTCCACTTT. Its translation is CASRPGGNSPLHF.

A word on this clonotype: A read error may explain this, as a much larger clone is one base away. In this CDR3 the conserved last residue, phenylalanine or tryptophan, is missing, so a read error is likely. This chain links TRBV7-2 with TRBJ2-7, with TRBD2 as a possible D gene (5 bases). This CDR3 has 14 amino acids. CDR1 and CDR2 from the germline V gene are SGHTA and FQGNSA. The V end was cut by 3 bases, the J end by 0 bases, with 9 bases between. Written as DNA, the CDR3 is TGTGCCAGCAGCTTCCCGGGGAGCTCCTACGAGCAGTACCTC. It yields the protein CASSFPGSSYEQYL.

Concerning this clonotype itself: A read error may produce the germline difference seen at one junction end. The chain uses TRBV4-1 and TRBJ2-1; the match to TRBD2 covers 12 bases. The CDR3 sequence is 17 residues long. The germline gives CDR1 MGHRA, CDR2 YSYEKL. CDR3 residues: CASSPRTSGMGYDEQFF. The CDR3 coding sequence is TGCGCCAGCAGCCCCCGGACTAGCGGGATGGGCTACGATGAGCAGTTCTTC.